A selection of T cell receptor beta chains follows, all from one sample in a study of shared clonotypes between healthy human individuals. Some clones are missing from TCRdb's copy, which holds only in-frame ones; the method was immunoSEQ multiplex PCR. Found here are around 2.5 million clones, approximately 93% of them singletons; the top ten hold more than 0.35%. What was sequenced was naive CD4+ T cells from PBMCs. These receptors were obtained from a man younger than 30 in good health. Some clones in this sample may be carry-over from other donors' samples. Both conserved end residues are part of each CDR3. D genes are given only for firm matches. Some rows mark clone size as missing; the rest say once, few, many or name a class of expanded clone.

clone size	V gene	J gene	D gene	CDR3 DNA	CDR3 protein
NA	TRBV5-1	TRBJ1-3	NA	TGCGCCAGCAGCTTGGAGCCTGGAAACACCATATATTTT	CASSLEPGNTIYF
NA	TRBV5-1	TRBJ1-1	NA	TGCGCCAGCAGCCTCACCTTAACAGGGATGAACACTGAAGCTTTCTTT	CASSLTLTGMNTEAFF
NA	TRBV7-8	TRBJ1-1	NA	TGTGCCAGCGGCTTAGCGATTGGGGGGGTTGGCACTGAAGCTTTCTTT	CASGLAIGGVGTEAFF
NA	TRBV10-3	TRBJ2-1	TRBD1	TGTGCCATCAGTGCGAACACAGGGGGCTCCTACAATGAGCAGTTCTTC	CAISANTGGSYNEQFF
NA	TRBV18	TRBJ2-1	NA	TGTGCCAGCTCACCGGAAATAAGCTCCTACAATGAGCAGTTCTTC	CASSPEISSYNEQFF
NA	TRBV5-1	TRBJ1-1	NA	TGCGCCAGCAGCTTGGTGGGAGTAAGCGGGGTTGAAGCTTTCTTT	CASSLVGVSGVEAFF
once	TRBV5-1	TRBJ2-5	NA	TGCGCCAGCAGCTTGGTGGATGAAGGGGAGACCCAGTACTTC	CASSLVDEGETQYF
NA	TRBV12-2	TRBJ2-1	NA	TGTGCAAGTCGCTCAATCCCAAGTGTAGCGGGAGTAGGCAATGAGCAGTTCTTC	CASRSIPSVAGVGNEQFF
few	TRBV30	TRBJ1-1	NA	TGTGCCTGGGGACCGATGAACACTGAAGCTTTCTTT	CAWGPMNTEAFF
NA	TRBV6-1	TRBJ2-2	TRBD1	TGTGCCAGCAGTGCGATCGACAGGGGGACCGGGGAGCTGTTTTTT	CASSAIDRGTGELFF
once	TRBV7-3	TRBJ2-3	TRBD1	TGTGCCAGCAGCTTAGAAAAAGCGAGGGGGCGGGATACGCAGTATTTT	CASSLEKARGRDTQYF
NA	TRBV30	TRBJ2-1	TRBD1	TGTGCCTCCCCGGGGGACAGGGGCCACAATGAGCAGTTCTTC	CASPGDRGHNEQFF
NA	TRBV19	TRBJ2-1	NA	TGTGCCAGTAGTATGAAAGGTGGGACACCGAGCTCCTACAATGAGCAGTTCTTC	CASSMKGGTPSSYNEQFF
NA	TRBV11-3	TRBJ2-7	TRBD2	TGTGCCAGCAGCTTAGTCCCTAGCGGGGACCTATTGCGGTACGAGCAGTACTTC	CASSLVPSGDLLRYEQYF
NA	TRBV6-1	TRBJ2-7	TRBD2	TGTGCCAGCAAACGGGAGGTAGCGATCTCCTACGAGCAGTACTTC	CASKREVAISYEQYF
NA	TRBV10-3	TRBJ1-5	TRBD1	TGTGCCATCAGCTCGGACAGGGTGGATCAGCCCCAGCATTTT	CAISSDRVDQPQHF
NA	TRBV2	TRBJ2-7	NA	TGTGCCAGCAGGGGGGGCGGGGGCCCCAAAGCCTACGAGCAGTACTTC	CASRGGGGPKAYEQYF
NA	TRBV5-4	TRBJ2-2	NA	TGTGCCTTGGGTAATGCGCAGGGGCCGACCGGGGAGCTGTTTTTT	CALGNAQGPTGELFF
NA	TRBV5-1	TRBJ2-2	TRBD1	TGCGCCAGCAGCTCCGGACAGGGTCACACCGGGGAGCTGTTTTTT	CASSSGQGHTGELFF
NA	TRBV4-3	TRBJ2-7	NA	TGCGCCAGCAGCCAAGGACACAGGGTGGACGAGCAGTACTTC	CASSQGHRVDEQYF
NA	TRBV5-8	TRBJ2-7	TRBD2	TGTGCCAGCAGCTTAGAGACTAGCGGGAGACGGTACGAGCAGTACTTC	CASSLETSGRRYEQYF
NA	TRBV5-1	TRBJ2-5	NA	TGCGCCAGCAGTCGGGGAGGAGGGGAGACCCAGTACTTC	CASSRGGGETQYF
NA	TRBV7-9	TRBJ2-1	TRBD2	TGTGCCAGCAGCATAGCGTCGGGACTAGCGGGGTTGCAGTTCTTC	CASSIASGLAGLQFF
NA	TRBV27	TRBJ1-5	TRBD1	TGTGCCAGCAGTTCCCTGCGGGGACAGGGGGCTTTAGAGAGCAATCAGCCCCAGCATTTT	CASSSLRGQGALESNQPQHF
NA	TRBV15	TRBJ1-4	NA	TGTGCCACCAGCAGTGCCCGGGGGTATCGGAATGAAAAACTGTTTTTT	CATSSARGYRNEKLFF
NA	TRBV28	TRBJ1-5	NA	TGTGCCAGCAGTTTATTTTCGGGGAGCAATCAGCCCCAGCATTTT	CASSLFSGSNQPQHF
NA	TRBV28	TRBJ1-1	NA	TGTGCCAGCAGACCGCATACAGGAAAGAACACTGAAGCTTTCTTT	CASRPHTGKNTEAFF
NA	TRBV9	TRBJ1-1	TRBD1	TGTGCCAGCAGCGCTGACCTACCCCAGGGGGATGGAGCTTTCTTT	CASSADLPQGDGAFF
once	TRBV5-1	TRBJ2-5	NA	TGCGCCAGCAGTGGGCAGTACCAAGAGACCCAGTACTTC	CASSGQYQETQYF
NA	TRBV5-1	TRBJ1-1	NA	TGCGCCAGCAGCTTGCGGAGTCCTGCGGACACTGAAGCTTTCTTT	CASSLRSPADTEAFF
NA	TRBV4-1	TRBJ2-5	TRBD2	TGCGCCAGCAGCCCGAAGCGGACTAGCGGGGAGGAGACCCAGTACTTC	CASSPKRTSGEETQYF
NA	TRBV6-5	TRBJ2-7	NA	TGTGCCAGCAGTTCTGCGAGGGGCTCGAACGAGCAGTACTTC	CASSSARGSNEQYF
NA	TRBV5-1	TRBJ2-2	NA	TGCGCCAGCAGCCCGCTTCGTTCTAGCGCTAACACCGGGGAGCTGTTTTTT	CASSPLRSSANTGELFF
NA	TRBV27	TRBJ1-2	NA	TGTGCCAGCAGGGGGGAACATTGGCGTGGCTACACCTTC	CASRGEHWRGYTF
NA	TRBV7-2	TRBJ1-6	NA	TGTGCCAGCAGCTTCGACGGCTGGTATAATTCACCCCTCCACTTT	CASSFDGWYNSPLHF
NA	TRBV5-8	TRBJ2-7	TRBD1	TGTGCCAGGGGAAACAGGGGGAGCTACGAGCAGTACTTC	CARGNRGSYEQYF
NA	TRBV6-1	TRBJ2-1	NA	TGTGCCAGCAGTGAATACGACAGGTCCTACAATGAGCAGTTCTTC	CASSEYDRSYNEQFF
NA	TRBV11-3	TRBJ2-7	NA	TGTGCCAGCAGCTTCTCGGAGGGCCCCTACGAGCAGTACTTC	CASSFSEGPYEQYF
NA	TRBV28	TRBJ2-5	NA	TGTGCCAGCAGTTTTGATTCGGGGGCCCGGGAGACCCAGTACTTC	CASSFDSGARETQYF